The 2 T cell receptor beta chains below were found in one sample sequenced in a study of CD8 T cells in Susac syndrome. An amount of RNA that ranged from 0.5 to 1 ug was reverse transcribed with random hexamers. TCRdb used MiXCR to reprocess the immunoSEQ multiplex PCR reads, holding one entry per CDR3 protein. The table lists just over 300,000 distinct CDR3 sequences, about 90% of them singletons. Specimen: CD4+ T cells from PBMCs. These receptors all stem from a human donor with multiple sclerosis.

The gene calls are TRBV5-5 and TRBJ1-5; D might be TRBD1 (5 bases). Trimming removed 3 bases from V and 6 bases from J, with 16 bases in between. Germline CDR1 is SGHKS and CDR2 is YYEKEE (reference sequence). CDR3 size: 15 residues. CDR3 nucleotides: TGTGCCAGCAGCTCGGGCCCAGGAGGGGCTCAGCCCCAGCATTTT. This gives the protein CASSSGPGGAQPQHF.

V is TRBV11-3 and J is TRBJ1-1; 8 bases map to TRBD1. From germline, CDR1 is SGHNT and CDR2 YENEEA. After removal of 5 bases from V and 1 base from J, the junction contained 6 bases not matched to a gene. The CDR3 consists of 15 residues. The CDR3 DNA follows: TGTGCCAGCAGCCCTCGGACAGGGTCGAACACTGAAGCTTTCTTT. Amino acids: CASSPRTGSNTEAFF.